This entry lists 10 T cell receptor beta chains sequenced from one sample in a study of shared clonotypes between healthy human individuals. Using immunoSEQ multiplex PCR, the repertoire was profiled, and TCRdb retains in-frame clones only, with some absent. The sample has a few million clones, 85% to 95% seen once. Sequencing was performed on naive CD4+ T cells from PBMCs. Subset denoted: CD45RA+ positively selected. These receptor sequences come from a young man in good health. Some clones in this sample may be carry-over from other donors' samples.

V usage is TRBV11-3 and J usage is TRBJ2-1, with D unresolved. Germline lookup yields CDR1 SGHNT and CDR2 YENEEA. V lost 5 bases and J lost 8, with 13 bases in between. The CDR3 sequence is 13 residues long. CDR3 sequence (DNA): TGTGCCAGCAGCCAACCCGGGTCCGATGAGCAGTTCTTC. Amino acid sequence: CASSQPGSDEQFF.

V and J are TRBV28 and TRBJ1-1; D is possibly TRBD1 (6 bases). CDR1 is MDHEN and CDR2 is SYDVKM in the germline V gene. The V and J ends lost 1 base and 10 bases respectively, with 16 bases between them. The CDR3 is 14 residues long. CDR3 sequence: CASSLYRGQGRAFF. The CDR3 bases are TGTGCCAGCAGTTTATATCGAGGGCAGGGGCGAGCTTTCTTT.

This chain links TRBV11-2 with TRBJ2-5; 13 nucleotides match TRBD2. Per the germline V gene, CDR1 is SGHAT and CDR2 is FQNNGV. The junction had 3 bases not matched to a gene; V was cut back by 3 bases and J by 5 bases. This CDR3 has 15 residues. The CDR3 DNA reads TGTGCCAGCAGCTTGGGACTAGCGGGATGGGAGACCCAGTACTTC. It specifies CASSLGLAGWETQYF.

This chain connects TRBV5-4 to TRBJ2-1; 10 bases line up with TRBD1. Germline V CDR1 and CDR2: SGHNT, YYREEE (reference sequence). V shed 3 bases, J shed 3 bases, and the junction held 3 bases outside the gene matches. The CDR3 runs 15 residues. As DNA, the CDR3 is TGTGCCAGCAGCTCCGGGACAGGGGACTACAATGAGCAGTTCTTC. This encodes CASSSGTGDYNEQFF.

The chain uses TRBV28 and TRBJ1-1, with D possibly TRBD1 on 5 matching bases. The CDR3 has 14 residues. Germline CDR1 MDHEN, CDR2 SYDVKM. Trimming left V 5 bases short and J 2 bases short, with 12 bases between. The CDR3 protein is CASSPRDRNTEAFF. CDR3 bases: TGTGCCAGCAGTCCCCGAGACAGAAACACTGAAGCTTTCTTT. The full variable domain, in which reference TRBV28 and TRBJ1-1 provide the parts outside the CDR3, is DVKVTQSSRYLVKRTGEKVFLECVQDMDHENMFWYRQDPGLGLRLIYFSYDVKMKEKGDIPEGYSVSREKKERFSLILESASTNQTSMYLCASSPRDRNTEAFFGQGTRLTVV.

CDR3 in DNA: TGTGCCAGCAGCTTAGATAGAGTCCCTCAGCCCCAGCATTTT. It encodes CASSLDRVPQPQHF. The rearrangement uses TRBV7-2 and TRBJ1-5; no reliable D call. The CDR3 extends over 14 amino acids. Trimming took off 1 base at V and 6 bases at J, with 10 bases between the two ends. The germline V gene has CDR1 SGHTA and CDR2 FQGNSA.

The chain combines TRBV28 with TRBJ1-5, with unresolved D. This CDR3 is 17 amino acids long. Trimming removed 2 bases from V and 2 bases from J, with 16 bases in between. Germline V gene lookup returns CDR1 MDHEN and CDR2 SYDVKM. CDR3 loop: CASSLLLAPGGNQPQHF. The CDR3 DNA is TGTGCCAGCAGTTTACTGCTGGCCCCGGGTGGCAATCAGCCCCAGCATTTT.

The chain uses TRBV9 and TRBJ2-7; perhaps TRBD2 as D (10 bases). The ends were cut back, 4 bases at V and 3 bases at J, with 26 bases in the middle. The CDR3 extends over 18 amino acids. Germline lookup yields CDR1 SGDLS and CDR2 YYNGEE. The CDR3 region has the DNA TGTGCCAGCAGCAAGGGACAGGGCCCGGCTAGCGGGGGCTACGAGCAGTACTTC. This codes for CASSKGQGPASGGYEQYF.

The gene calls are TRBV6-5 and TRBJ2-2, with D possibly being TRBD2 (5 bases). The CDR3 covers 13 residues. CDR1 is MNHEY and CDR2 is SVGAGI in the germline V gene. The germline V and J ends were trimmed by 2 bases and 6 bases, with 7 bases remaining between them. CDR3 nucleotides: TGTGCCAGCAGTTACCTCGGGGCCGGGGAGCTGTTTTTT. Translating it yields CASSYLGAGELFF.

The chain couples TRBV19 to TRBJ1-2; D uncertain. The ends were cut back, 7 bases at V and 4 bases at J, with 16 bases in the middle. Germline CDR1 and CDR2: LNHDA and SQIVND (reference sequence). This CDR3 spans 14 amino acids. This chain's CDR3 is CASKPTGPLYGYTF. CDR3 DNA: TGTGCCAGTAAACCCACGGGCCCCCTCTATGGCTACACCTTC.